Below, one T cell receptor (beta chain) is given with its context. CDR1 is SGHAT, CDR2 FQNNGV, per germline. CDR3 length: 15 amino acids. Deletions cut 2 bases from V and 5 bases from J, with 13 bases between. These data originate in a study of spatial heterogeneity in lung cancer. For the study at large: A unique TCR and UMI combination showed up more than ten times in raw reads, on average.

The time point: sample taken at primary tumor resection. Approximately 70 TRACERx patients with early, untreated non-small cell lung cancer donated samples. TCR cDNA molecules each carried a unique molecular identifier. TCRdb re-derived calls from the 5' RACE reads in MiXCR, one entry per CDR3 protein. The data show about 48,000 distinct CDR3 sequences, roughly 5% seen once. This TCR derives from a male donor with early-stage non-small cell lung cancer. Specimen: PBMCs, collected at surgery. The chain carries TRBV11-2 and TRBJ2-1; D is unclear. The CDR3 DNA reads as TGTGCCAGCAGCTTAATATCGATGGGCAACAATGAGCAGTTCTTC. The encoded protein is CASSLISMGNNEQFF.